What follows are 29 T cell receptor beta chains derived from one specimen sequenced in a study of vaccination and CD4 T cells after COVID-19. These TCRs are of unknown antigen specificity. Sequence data for DNA of cultured CD4+ T cells were generated by the Oncomine TCR Beta short-read assay. TCRdb re-called the PCR reads through MiXCR, storing one row per CDR3 protein. Of some 26,000 distinct CDR3 sequences listed, around two fifths are singletons. Time point: late sampling 161 to 241 days after vaccination in a few convalescent patients. Treatment defined: roughly 10-day PBMC culture with coronavirus spike peptide pools or control peptides (ViraFEST assay). Sequencing was performed on CD4+ T cells from blood, cultured in vitro, taken about 7 months after SARS-CoV-2 vaccination. These TCRs come from a human donor who had recovered from COVID-19.

The rearrangement joins TRBV7-3 to TRBJ2-3; 7 positions agree with TRBD2. Germline CDR1 and CDR2: SGHTA and FQGTGA. The CDR3 is 14 amino acids. Losses at the gene ends were 2 bases for V and 6 bases for J; bases not matched to a gene: 5. This CDR3 is CASSLAGEGDTQYF. Written as DNA, the CDR3 is TGTGCCAGCAGCTTAGCGGGAGAGGGGGATACGCAGTATTTT.

This clonotype was detected only a few times. The chain has TRBV20-1 and TRBJ2-5; D may correspond to TRBD1 or TRBD2 (5 bases each). Trimming took 5 bases from V and 1 from J, leaving 8 bases between them. Per germline, CDR1 DFQATT and CDR2 SNEGSKA (reference sequence). The length of the CDR3 is 12 residues. The CDR3 loop is CSAAGAQETQYF. CDR3 in DNA: TGCAGTGCTGCCGGGGCCCAAGAGACCCAGTACTTC.

The chain couples TRBV19 to TRBJ1-5, with a weak D call TRBD1 (6 bases). V was clipped by 6 bases and J by 3 bases, with 18 bases between them. This CDR3 is built from 16 residues. CDR1 and CDR2 from the germline V gene are LNHDA and SQIVND (reference sequence). The DNA of the CDR3 is TGTGCCAGTAGCCTTACAGGGTGGGGTCTCAATCAGCCCCAGCATTTT. This translates into CASSLTGWGLNQPQHF.

This clonotype showed up just a few times. This chain links TRBV7-9 with TRBJ2-5; the D gene is possibly TRBD2 (7 bases). There are 17 residues in the CDR3. Trimming removed 5 bases at V and 2 bases at J, with 21 bases between. Germline assignment: CDR1 SEHNR and CDR2 FQNEAQ (reference sequence). The CDR3 DNA is TGTGCCAGCAGCACGCGCGGGGGCAGGTCCGTACAAGAGACCCAGTACTTC. Protein sequence: CASSTRGGRSVQETQYF.

The chain employs TRBV6-1 and TRBJ1-5; no reliable D call. CDR1 is MNHNS, CDR2 SASEGT, per germline. Deletions cut 7 bases from V and 2 bases from J, with 9 bases between. This CDR3 is 13 amino acids long. In nucleotides, the CDR3 is TGTGCCAGCATACGGGATGGCAATCAGCCCCAGCATTTT. Protein product: CASIRDGNQPQHF.

This clonotype was recorded a few times. The chain couples TRBV27 to TRBJ2-5; TRBD1 or TRBD2 may be the D gene (5 bases each). CDR1 is MNHEY and CDR2 is SMNVEV in the germline V gene (reference sequence). V lost 2 bases, J lost 5 bases, and 12 bases lay in between. The CDR3 is 14 residues long. CDR3 residues: CASSLEGSGETQYF. Written as DNA, the CDR3 is TGTGCCAGCAGTTTAGAGGGGAGTGGGGAGACCCAGTACTTC.

CDR3 DNA: TGTGCCAGCAGTGACTCTTCGACAGGACGGGACGAGCAGTACTTC. Translation: CASSDSSTGRDEQYF. The rearrangement links TRBV6-4 to TRBJ2-7, with D perhaps TRBD1 (6 bases). V lost 0 bases, J lost 5 bases, and 14 bases lay in between. Germline CDR1 is MRHNA and CDR2 is SNTAGT. There are 15 residues in the CDR3.

This rearrangement joins TRBV7-2 to TRBJ2-7; 10 positions agree with TRBD2. Germline lookup yields CDR1 SGHTA and CDR2 FQGNSA. The CDR3 is 17 amino acids. With V trimmed by 2 bases and J by 2 bases, 9 bases remained unmatched. The CDR3 nucleotides read TGTGCCAGCAGCTTATACTCAGCGGGAGGGTATGCCTACGAGCAGTACTTC. This codes for CASSLYSAGGYAYEQYF.

The rearrangement links TRBV6-5 to TRBJ2-7; D perhaps matches TRBD2 (5 bases). Trimming cost V 4 bases and J 4 bases, with 20 bases left between them. The germline gives CDR1 MNHEY, CDR2 SVGAGI. The CDR3 is 16 residues long. CDR3 nucleotide sequence: TGTGCCAGCAGTTTGTCACCGGTTTGGGGAGAGTACGAGCAGTACTTC. It specifies CASSLSPVWGEYEQYF.

This clonotype occurred a few times. V usage is TRBV20-1 and J usage is TRBJ2-2, with D perhaps being TRBD1 or TRBD2 (5 bases each). Germline V gives CDR1 DFQATT, CDR2 SNEGSKA (reference sequence). The CDR3 is 15 residues long. Trimming removed 6 bases at V and 6 bases at J, with 20 bases between. For the CDR3, the DNA is TGCAGTGCGCGATGGACGGGGCACCGGTCCGGGGAGCTGTTTTTT. It is translated as CSARWTGHRSGELFF.

J is TRBJ2-5 and V is TRBV28; D is tentatively TRBD1 or TRBD2 (5 bases each). Trimming removed 6 bases at V and 6 bases at J, with 17 bases between. Germline V lookup: CDR1 MDHEN, CDR2 SYDVKM. The CDR3 contains 14 residues. CDR3 region: CASSRDGDYQTQYF. DNA of the CDR3: TGTGCCAGCAGCAGGGACGGAGACTATCAGACCCAGTACTTC.

This chain joins TRBV7-2 and TRBJ2-5, with TRBD1 identical over 11 bases. The CDR3 sequence is 16 residues long. Germline lookup yields CDR1 SGHTA and CDR2 FQGNSA. J gave up 4 bases and V 5 bases, and 9 bases lay outside the gene matches. The CDR3 DNA is TGTGCCAGCAGCATTTACCGGACAGGGGGCGGAGAGACCCAGTACTTC. This sequence encodes CASSIYRTGGGETQYF. The whole variable domain, filled in from reference TRBV7-2 and TRBJ2-5, reads GAGVSQSPSNKVTEKGKDVELRCDPISGHTALYWYRQSLGQGLEFLIYFQGNSAPDKSGLPSDRFSAERTGGSVSTLTIQRTQQEDSAVYLCASSIYRTGGGETQYFGPGTRLLVL.

This clonotype was picked up a small number of times. The genes are TRBV20-1 and TRBJ2-7; D may be TRBD2 (6 bases). The CDR3 has 12 residues. Between the trimmed V and J ends, which lost 3 bases and 5 bases, there was a span of 11 bases. Germline assignment: CDR1 DFQATT and CDR2 SNEGSKA (reference sequence). The CDR3 region has the DNA TGCAGTGCTAGGGCGGGAACTGACGAGCAGTACTTC. Encoded protein: CSARAGTDEQYF.

This clonotype was observed a handful of times. V usage is TRBV20-1 and J usage is TRBJ2-3, with 7 bases matching TRBD2. The CDR3 consists of 14 residues. The germline V gene has CDR1 DFQATT and CDR2 SNEGSKA (reference sequence). The J segment lost 1 base and the V segment lost 6 bases, leaving 7 bases of the junction unmatched. The CDR3 protein is CSASGTKRTDTQYF. DNA for the CDR3: TGCAGTGCCTCCGGGACTAAGCGCACAGATACGCAGTATTTT.

The J gene is TRBJ1-2, the V gene TRBV24-1; no definite D call. V lost 3 bases and J 7 bases, leaving 8 bases between the germline ends. The germline V gene has CDR1 KGHDR and CDR2 SFDVKD. The CDR3 has 12 residues. CDR3 sequence: CATSDTLGGYTF. In DNA, the CDR3 is TGTGCCACCAGTGATACACTAGGTGGCTACACCTTC.

This clonotype was detected only a few times. The CDR3 DNA follows: TGTGCCAGCAGTTCCCTTTTTGAGCGGGGGGGTCAAGAGACCCAGTACTTC. Residues: CASSSLFERGGQETQYF. V is TRBV28 and J is TRBJ2-5; 10 bases match TRBD2. The V and J ends lost 4 bases and 2 bases, in that order; junction bases with no gene match: 10. CDR1 and CDR2 from the germline V gene are MDHEN and SYDVKM. This CDR3 spans 17 amino acids. The whole variable domain, remainder taken from reference TRBV28 and TRBJ2-5, is DVKVTQSSRYLVKRTGEKVFLECVQDMDHENMFWYRQDPGLGLRLIYFSYDVKMKEKGDIPEGYSVSREKKERFSLILESASTNQTSMYLCASSSLFERGGQETQYFGPGTRLLVL.

The chain carries TRBV20-1 and TRBJ2-1; 9 bases fit TRBD2. The J segment lost 5 bases and the V segment lost 2 bases, leaving 4 bases of the junction unmatched. This CDR3 region has 14 residues. Germline V CDR1 and CDR2: DFQATT, SNEGSKA (reference sequence). Here the CDR3 reads CSARRTSENNEQFF. The DNA for the CDR3 is TGCAGTGCTAGAAGGACTAGCGAAAACAATGAGCAGTTCTTC.

The chain couples TRBV28 to TRBJ2-2; 8 bases align to TRBD2. The junction had 14 bases not matched to a gene; V was cut back by 7 bases and J by 4 bases. CDR1 MDHEN and CDR2 SYDVKM come from the germline V gene. The CDR3 totals 17 residues. The CDR3 sequence is CASTEALVAGFTGELFF. The CDR3 DNA follows: TGTGCCAGCACGGAGGCCTTGGTAGCGGGATTCACCGGGGAGCTGTTTTTT. Full variable domain (remainder filled in from reference TRBV28 and TRBJ2-2): DVKVTQSSRYLVKRTGEKVFLECVQDMDHENMFWYRQDPGLGLRLIYFSYDVKMKEKGDIPEGYSVSREKKERFSLILESASTNQTSMYLCASTEALVAGFTGELFFGEGSRLTVL.

This chain uses TRBV2 with TRBJ2-1; D gene unclear. The CDR3 length is 12 residues. The germline V gene has CDR1 SNHLY and CDR2 FYNNEI. Trimming removed 8 bases from V and 9 bases from J, with 14 bases in between. This CDR3 is CASVFLGGEQFF. The CDR3, as DNA: TGTGCCAGCGTCTTCTTGGGCGGTGAGCAGTTCTTC.

This chain links TRBV6-1 with TRBJ2-7, with D uncertain. The CDR3 spans 13 residues. With 2 bases removed from V and 2 bases from J, the gap between germline ends came to 7 bases. Germline CDR1 reads MNHNS; CDR2 reads SASEGT. The chain's CDR3 is CASSESTPYEQYF. CDR3 coding DNA: TGTGCCAGCAGTGAATCTACACCCTACGAGCAGTACTTC.

V gene TRBV5-6 combines with J gene TRBJ1-6; 11 positions match TRBD1. CDR1 is SGHDT and CDR2 is YYEEEE in the germline V gene. This CDR3 is built from 16 residues. V trimming: 4 bases; J trimming: 10 bases; junction bases outside the gene matches: 10. The CDR3 DNA is TGTGCCAGCAGCCCAAGGACAGGGGGCCTTGGGTCACCCCTCCACTTT. It is translated as CASSPRTGGLGSPLHF.

The chain has TRBV2 and TRBJ2-7; D not certain. Germline V gene sequence: CDR1 SNHLY, CDR2 FYNNEI. Trimming stripped 8 bases from V and 2 bases from J, with 10 bases between. The CDR3 runs to 12 residues. The CDR3 region is CASGWGPYEQYF. In nucleotides, the CDR3 is TGTGCCAGCGGGTGGGGTCCCTACGAGCAGTACTTC.

The chain is built from TRBV27 and TRBJ2-6; D might be TRBD1 (6 bases). CDR3 length equals 16 residues. Trimming took 1 base from V and 1 from J, leaving 8 bases between them. Germline V gene data show CDR1 as MNHEY and CDR2 as SMNVEV (reference sequence). CDR3 coding DNA: TGTGCCAGCAGTTTATACAGGGCGTCTGGGGCCAACGTCCTGACTTTC. Translation: CASSLYRASGANVLTF.

The rearrangement joins TRBV24-1 to TRBJ1-2, with a weak D call TRBD1 (6 bases). Germline CDR1 and CDR2: KGHDR and SFDVKD. V was cut by 9 bases and J by 7 bases, with 14 bases left in between. There are 12 residues in the CDR3. In DNA, the CDR3 is TGTGCCACCTCTCCACAGGGTCTTGGCTACACCTTC. This gives the protein CATSPQGLGYTF.

J is TRBJ2-5 and V is TRBV5-4; 7 bases align to TRBD2. This CDR3 is 17 amino acids long. Germline V CDR1 and CDR2: SGHNT, YYREEE (reference sequence). V shed 4 bases and J 5 bases; nucleotides not matched to a gene: 17. The chain's CDR3 is CASSLGVGAGRAETQYF. CDR3 in DNA: TGTGCCAGCAGCCTCGGGGTGGGAGCGGGACGGGCGGAGACCCAGTACTTC.

This clonotype has only one observation. This sequence joins TRBV7-2 and TRBJ2-5, with D maybe TRBD2 (6 bases). This CDR3 region has 15 residues. Per germline, CDR1 SGHTA and CDR2 FQGNSA. The germline V and J ends were trimmed by 5 bases and 5 bases, with 18 bases remaining between them. In DNA form, the CDR3 reads TGTGCCAGCAGCCAGGTGGGGAGCGGGTGGGAGACCCAGTACTTC. It translates to CASSQVGSGWETQYF.

This clonotype was seen a few times. This chain connects TRBV20-1 to TRBJ2-7; D unresolved. Germline assignment: CDR1 DFQATT and CDR2 SNEGSKA (reference sequence). The CDR3 runs to 13 residues. Trimming removed 4 bases from V and 0 bases from J, with 10 bases in between. As DNA, the CDR3 is TGCAGTGCTATTATTACCAGCTCCTACGAGCAGTACTTC. Residues: CSAIITSSYEQYF.

CDR3 sequence: CSARSSAGGYRSYNEQFF. The CDR3 DNA is TGCAGTGCTAGATCTTCGGCGGGAGGTTACCGCTCCTACAATGAGCAGTTCTTC. The chain links TRBV20-1 to TRBJ2-1; TRBD2 agrees at 8 bases. This CDR3 has 18 amino acids. Germline V gene data show CDR1 as DFQATT and CDR2 as SNEGSKA (reference sequence). Unmatched junction bases numbered 12, after V lost 2 bases and J lost 0 bases.

The chain recombines TRBV10-3 with TRBJ2-5; weak D call: TRBD2 (5 bases). The CDR3 totals 12 residues. V was trimmed by 8 bases and J by 2 bases, leaving 9 bases between them. Germline loops: CDR1 ENHRY, CDR2 SYGVKD. This CDR3 reads CAIAADQETQYF. CDR3 DNA sequence: TGTGCCATCGCAGCGGATCAAGAGACCCAGTACTTC.